This TCR beta chain emerged from a study of T cells in Graves' hyperthyroidism and ophthalmopathy. Thyroid ultrasound and orbital computed tomography, with clinical symptoms and serum thyroxine and TRAb, informed diagnoses. Whole-study results and caveats: Peripheral blood also featured most of the thyroid clonotypes expanded above 0.001.

The investigators amplified TCR beta CDR3 regions from RNA transcripts. RT-PCR in the first round (using the HTBI primer set) targeted the TCR CDR3. TCRdb re-called the multiplex PCR reads through MiXCR, storing one row per CDR3 protein. The sample contains some 320,000 distinct CDR3 sequences, about an eighth of which appear only once. This clonotype occurred many times. Its antigen is undetermined. Germline lookup yields CDR1 SGHVS and CDR2 FQNEAQ. This CDR3 contains 13 residues. V shed 4 bases and J shed 2 bases, with 9 bases lying between them. The origin of this receptor is a woman in her thirties or forties with Graves' ophthalmopathy. The genes are TRBV7-8 and TRBJ2-7, with D unresolved. Sequencing used blood. In DNA form, the CDR3 reads TGTGCCAGCAGCTCTACACGCGCCTACGAGCAGTACTTC. It yields the protein CASSSTRAYEQYF.